This T cell receptor (beta chain) comes out of a study of CD8+ T cells in alopecia areata. Background on the study: Disease severity was quantified as SALT score of affected scalp area.

Treatment indicated: oral pan-JAK inhibitor, 5-10 mg twice daily. Extracted RNA was reverse transcribed into cDNA, the sequencing template. Profiled with immunoSEQ multiplex PCR; TCRdb holds only in-frame clones, not every one. This sample has 200,000 to 250,000 clones, with 40% to 55% found just once. Trimming removed 4 bases at V and 7 bases at J, with 13 bases between. This CDR3 is built from 14 residues. Germline-derived CDR1 and CDR2 are SNHLY and FYNNEI. The sequence was collected from a human donor with alopecia areata. The sample consisted of CD4+ T cells sorted from blood, taken at roughly week 36, from a patient treated with tofacitinib. The rearrangement uses TRBV2 and TRBJ2-2; possible D gene TRBD2, 6 bases. The chain's CDR3 is CASSGERRGGELFF. The CDR3 DNA sequence: TGTGCCAGCAGTGGCGAACGGCGGGGCGGGGAGCTGTTTTTT.